This TCR beta chain appears in the sequencing data of a study of cytomegalovirus exposure and HLA in healthy donors. Germline CDR1 reads SGHAT; CDR2 reads FQNNGV. The CDR3 length is 15 residues. V dropped 1 base and J dropped 4; count of bases not matched to a gene: 4. The PCR had 60 Vbeta and 13 Jbeta primers. Repertoires were generated with immunoSEQ multiplex PCR, while TCRdb's copy carries only in-frame clones and drops some. The data contain some 77,000 clones, around three quarters of them singletons. V gene TRBV11-2 combines with J gene TRBJ1-5; TRBD1 agrees at 7 bases. Input material: PBMCs. This sequence originates from a man aged 25 to 40 in good health and CMV-seronegative. CDR3 nucleotide sequence: TGTGCCAGCAGCTTAGGGGGGACAGTGAATCAGCCCCAGCATTTT. Translating gives CASSLGGTVNQPQHF.